One and the same sample provided the 7 T cell receptor beta chains below, sequenced in a study of blood T cell repertoires in COVID-19. Profiling relied on immunoSEQ multiplex PCR, and the TCRdb table lists in-frame clones only, not all of them. The table records about 240,000 clones, about nine tenths of them present only once. The sample consisted of peripheral blood. The receptors come from a man in his sixties who had recovered from COVID-19.

The J gene is TRBJ2-7, the V gene TRBV30; TRBD2 matches 8 bases. J lost 3 bases, V lost 4 bases, and 8 bases had no gene match. Germline V CDR1 and CDR2: GTSNPN, SVGIG (reference sequence). CDR3 length: 14 residues. This CDR3 is CAWKEAGEIYEQYF. As DNA, the CDR3 is TGTGCCTGGAAGGAAGCGGGGGAGATCTACGAGCAGTACTTC.

This clone is a singleton in its sample. The V gene is TRBV19, the J gene TRBJ1-1; no firm D call. The germline gives CDR1 LNHDA, CDR2 SQIVND (reference sequence). This CDR3 is 12 amino acids long. The V gene lost 7 bases and the J gene lost 8 bases, with 14 bases spanning the gap. The CDR3 DNA sequence: TGTGCCAGTACCCTTAATTGGGCAGAAGCTTTCTTT. It specifies CASTLNWAEAFF.

This rearrangement joins TRBV5-1 to TRBJ1-3, with D perhaps matching TRBD1 (5 bases). Germline loops: CDR1 SGHRS, CDR2 YFSETQ. CDR3 size: 15 residues. Trimming shortened V by 3 bases and J by 0 bases, and 10 bases separated the two germline ends. CDR3 DNA sequence: TGCGCCAGCAGCTCTGACAGACCCTCTGGAAACACCATATATTTT. Its translation: CASSSDRPSGNTIYF. The entire variable domain, with the rest obtained from reference TRBV5-1 and TRBJ1-3, is as follows: KAGVTQTPRYLIKTRGQQVTLSCSPISGHRSVSWYQQTPGQGLQFLFEYFSETQRNKGNFPGRFSGRQFSNSRSEMNVSTLELGDSALYLCASSSDRPSGNTIYFGEGSWLTVV.

The CDR3 DNA follows: TGCAGTGCTACTGACACAAGCTACGAGCAGTACGTC. This encodes CSATDTSYEQYV. The rearrangement uses TRBV20-1 and TRBJ2-7; the D is unclear. The CDR3 runs to 12 residues. V shed 4 bases and J shed 3 bases, with 10 bases lying between them. The germline V gene encodes CDR1 DFQATT and CDR2 SNEGSKA (reference sequence).

This chain uses TRBV2 with TRBJ2-3; 9 bases align to TRBD1. V lost 5 bases, J lost 7 bases, and 7 bases stayed unmatched. The germline gives CDR1 SNHLY, CDR2 FYNNEI. The CDR3 is 14 residues long. The CDR3 bases are TGTGCCAGCAGTCCCGGGACAGGGTGGAATACGCAGTATTTT. This translates into CASSPGTGWNTQYF.

The chain couples TRBV10-3 to TRBJ2-7, with no clear D. The V and J ends lost 7 bases and 0 bases respectively, with 19 bases between them. Per germline, CDR1 ENHRY and CDR2 SYGVKD. The CDR3 runs to 16 residues. The DNA for the CDR3 is TGTGCCATCAATACACTTCCTCGGGTCAGCTCCTACGAGCAGTACGTC. This gives the protein CAINTLPRVSSYEQYV.

The gene calls are TRBV3-1 (or the pseudogene TRBV3-2) and TRBJ2-3, with D unclear. The V and J ends lost 0 bases and 4 bases respectively, with 11 bases between them. The CDR3 has 15 residues. Per germline, CDR1 LGHDT and CDR2 YNNKEL (reference sequence). This CDR3 is CASSQDLLRADTQYF. DNA for the CDR3: TGTGCCAGCAGCCAAGATCTCTTACGGGCAGATACGCAGTATTTT.